This TCR beta chain came from a study of blood T cell repertoires in COVID-19. Overall study context: Samples of COVID-19 (acute and convalescent) were obtained from the United States, Italy and Spain.

Per the germline V gene, CDR1 is MNHEY and CDR2 is SMNVEV (reference sequence). The V and J ends lost 7 bases and 5 bases, in that order; junction bases with no gene match: 10. This CDR3 spans 15 amino acids. Authors' data handling: Researchers report that nucleated cell counts were estimated from reference gene primer amplification. Assay: immunoSEQ multiplex PCR; the TCRdb copy retains only in-frame clones and omits some. V, J and clone size derive from that table, while D and trimming were established from the DNA sequence. The table includes 150,000 to 200,000 clones, roughly four fifths detected once.

The sequenced material came from peripheral blood. This sequence originates from a human donor in a cohort sampled during active COVID-19. The chain recombines TRBV27 with TRBJ2-7, with TRBD1 identical over 11 bases. DNA for the CDR3: TGTGCCAGCACCCCCACCGGGACAGGGGGTCACGAGCAGTACTTC. Translation gives CASTPTGTGGHEQYF.